Below are 24 T cell receptor beta chains sequenced from a single sample in a study of siplizumab effects on memory and regulatory T cells. Generated by immunoSEQ multiplex PCR, the TCRdb table keeps only in-frame clones and is missing some. The data hold around 100,000 clones, with approximately 94% observed a single time. The sequenced sample was non-Treg CD4+ T cells sorted from blood. These TCRs come from a human donor in good health.

V gene TRBV2 combines with J gene TRBJ1-1; D remains unclear. Germline lookup yields CDR1 SNHLY and CDR2 FYNNEI. Trimming left V 6 bases short and J 8 bases short, with 19 bases between. The CDR3 is 14 residues long. CDR3 in amino acids: CASRAVRSSGEAFF. CDR3 coding DNA: TGTGCCAGCAGGGCCGTTCGGTCTTCGGGAGAAGCTTTCTTT.

V is TRBV10-3 and J is TRBJ1-6, with a weak D call TRBD1 (6 bases). From germline, CDR1 is ENHRY and CDR2 SYGVKD. V lost 2 bases to trimming and J lost 9 bases, with 8 bases between them. The CDR3 has 13 amino acids. The CDR3 DNA follows: TGTGCCATCAGTGAGAGCAGGGGTTCACCCCTCCACTTT. It codes for CAISESRGSPLHF.

The chain has TRBV20-1 and TRBJ1-1; D not resolved. There are 10 residues in the CDR3. Germline lookup yields CDR1 DFQATT and CDR2 SNEGSKA (reference sequence). This CDR3 is CGVMNTEAFF. The CDR3 coding sequence is TGCGGGGTCATGAACACTGAAGCTTTCTTT.

A single count supports this clone. V usage is TRBV25-1 and J usage is TRBJ2-3, with TRBD2 matching 8 bases. Germline CDR1 is MGHDK and CDR2 is SYGVNS. The trim removed 5 bases at V and 4 bases at J, leaving 5 bases unmatched. This CDR3 is 14 amino acids long. CDR3 sequence: CASSTGLEPDTQYF. CDR3 DNA sequence: TGTGCCAGCAGTACGGGACTAGAGCCAGATACGCAGTATTTT.

The rearrangement joins TRBV28 to TRBJ1-5; TRBD1 agrees at 9 bases. The CDR3 contains 18 residues. V was clipped by 4 bases and J by 4 bases; unmatched bases: 14. CDR1 MDHEN and CDR2 SYDVKM come from the germline V gene. DNA of the CDR3: TGTGCCAGCAGTTCCGGACAGGGGCTAAGGGGGTGGAATCAGCCCCAGCATTTT. Translation gives CASSSGQGLRGWNQPQHF.

V is TRBV6-1 and J is TRBJ1-1; D ambiguous. CDR1 is MNHNS, CDR2 SASEGT, per germline. The CDR3 sequence is 14 residues long. V was pared by 4 bases and J by 0 bases, with 9 bases between. The CDR3 here is CASSVYGMNTEAFF. The CDR3 region has the DNA TGTGCCAGCAGTGTCTACGGGATGAACACTGAAGCTTTCTTT.

The chain carries TRBV28 and TRBJ2-2; a possible D gene is TRBD1 (6 bases). In germline, CDR1 is MDHEN, CDR2 SYDVKM. The CDR3 sequence is 17 residues long. The germline V and J ends were trimmed by 3 bases and 5 bases, with 19 bases remaining between them. CDR3 sequence reads: CASSLSPRTAATGELFF. In DNA form, the CDR3 reads TGTGCCAGCAGTTTGAGCCCAAGGACAGCTGCAACCGGGGAGCTGTTTTTT.

The chain recombines TRBV28 with TRBJ2-7, with D perhaps TRBD1 (5 bases). The V end lost 5 bases, the J end lost 3 bases, and 14 bases lay between the germline ends. CDR3 size: 14 residues. Per the germline V gene, CDR1 is MDHEN and CDR2 is SYDVKM. CDR3 sequence reads: CASSPGISYYEQYF. In DNA, the CDR3 is TGTGCCAGCAGTCCAGGGATCTCTTACTACGAGCAGTACTTC.

V gene TRBV7-8 combines with J gene TRBJ2-3; TRBD1 might be the D (5 bases). CDR1 is SGHVS and CDR2 is FQNEAQ in the germline V gene. With 5 bases removed from V and 6 bases from J, the gap between germline ends came to 18 bases. This CDR3 comprises 15 residues. CDR3 residues: CASSPPRGNRDTQYF. CDR3 nucleotide sequence: TGTGCCAGCAGCCCACCTAGGGGCAACAGGGATACGCAGTATTTT.

The chain links TRBV19 to TRBJ1-2, with 10 positions matching TRBD1. CDR3 length: 16 residues. The germline gives CDR1 LNHDA, CDR2 SQIVND (reference sequence). Trimming removed 4 bases from V and 4 bases from J; junction bases left unmatched: 9. CDR3 bases: TGTGCCAGTAGTAAGTCCCCGGGACAGGGGACCTATGGCTACACCTTC. Its protein is CASSKSPGQGTYGYTF.

The rearrangement uses TRBV7-9 and TRBJ2-3; TRBD2 aligns across 8 bases. The CDR3 sequence is 16 residues long. The ends lost 5 bases at V and 4 bases at J; junction bases unmatched: 11. The germline V gene has CDR1 SEHNR and CDR2 FQNEAQ (reference sequence). CDR3 nucleotides: TGTGCCAGCAGCCCGAGGGAGCGGGAGCGCCCAGATACGCAGTATTTT. Translation gives CASSPRERERPDTQYF.

The chain uses TRBV27 and TRBJ1-5; 9 bases line up with TRBD1. V lost 11 bases and J lost 4; bases outside the gene matches: 18. The germline V gene encodes CDR1 MNHEY and CDR2 SMNVEV (reference sequence). This CDR3 has 17 residues. CDR3 bases: TGTGCCGACGCCGGGGGGGACAGGGTTTTTGATAATCAGCCCCAGCATTTT. It translates to CADAGGDRVFDNQPQHF.

This sequence joins TRBV10-1 and TRBJ2-1; D might be TRBD2 (7 bases). Germline V gene sequence: CDR1 WNHNN, CDR2 SYGVQD (reference sequence). Trimming removed 0 bases from V and 8 bases from J, with 11 bases in between. There are 14 residues in the CDR3. The CDR3 region has the DNA TGCGCCAGCAGTGAGTCAGGGGGGGCGGATGAGCAGTTCTTC. This gives the protein CASSESGGADEQFF.

The chain couples TRBV7-3 to TRBJ2-7; maybe TRBD2 (6 bases). CDR3 length: 14 amino acids. Germline CDR1 is SGHTA and CDR2 is FQGTGA. The germline V and J ends were trimmed by 5 bases and 6 bases, with 17 bases remaining between them. CDR3 nucleotides: TGTGCCAGCAGCCTATACCGGGACTCTCTCGAGCAGTACTTC. It specifies CASSLYRDSLEQYF.

This chain's CDR3 is CASSLGAGGPNEKLFF. In DNA form, the CDR3 reads TGTGCCAGCAGCCTGGGGGCCGGGGGGCCTAATGAAAAACTGTTTTTT. The chain recombines TRBV7-9 with TRBJ1-4; a possible D gene is TRBD1 (6 bases). Germline lookup yields CDR1 SEHNR and CDR2 FQNEAQ (reference sequence). This CDR3 spans 16 amino acids. The germline V and J ends were trimmed by 5 bases and 3 bases, with 16 bases remaining between them.

The chain recombines TRBV18 with TRBJ2-2, with TRBD1 as a possible D gene (6 bases). Per germline, CDR1 KGHSH and CDR2 LQKENI. V lost 6 bases, J lost 4 bases, and 15 bases lay in between. The CDR3 is made up of 15 amino acids. The CDR3 loop reads CASSPKTGGTGELFF. The CDR3 coding sequence is TGTGCCAGCTCCCCCAAGACAGGCGGCACCGGGGAGCTGTTTTTT.

The chain couples TRBV5-8 to TRBJ2-5; TRBD2 matches at 9 bases. The CDR3 runs to 16 residues. Germline trimming cut 4 bases from V and 2 bases from J; bases unmatched to any gene: 9. Germline V CDR1 and CDR2: SGHTS, YDEGEE. The CDR3 region has the DNA TGTGCCAGCAGCCCCCGGGTAGCGGGAGATCAAGAGACCCAGTACTTC. Its protein product is CASSPRVAGDQETQYF.

The CDR3 DNA follows: TGTGCCAGCAAGGTACAGGGGTCTGAAGCTTTCTTT. Its translation is CASKVQGSEAFF. This chain joins TRBV6-1 and TRBJ1-1; 7 bases are a match to TRBD1. Germline loops: CDR1 MNHNS, CDR2 SASEGT. Trimming removed 7 bases from V and 6 bases from J; junction bases left unmatched: 5. The CDR3 runs 12 residues.

J is TRBJ2-7 and V is TRBV30; D gene unclear. This CDR3 has 14 amino acids. The V end was cut by 3 bases, the J end by 7 bases, with 19 bases between. Germline V gives CDR1 GTSNPN, CDR2 SVGIG (reference sequence). The CDR3, as DNA: TGTGCCTGGAGAAGCCCCGGGTCGCCCAGGGAGCAGTACTTC. Translating it yields CAWRSPGSPREQYF. Drawing the rest from reference TRBV30 and TRBJ2-7, the complete variable domain is SQTIHQWPATLVQPVGSPLSLECTVEGTSNPNLYWYRQAAGRGLQLLFYSVGIGQISSEVPQNLSASRPQDRQFILSSKKLLLSDSGFYLCAWRSPGSPREQYFGPGTRLTVT.

This clone has only one observation. The chain recombines TRBV5-4 with TRBJ2-5; the D is unclear. CDR1 is SGHNT, CDR2 YYREEE, per germline (reference sequence). V shed 0 bases and J shed 0 bases, with 6 bases lying between them. There are 14 residues in the CDR3. CDR3 in DNA: TGTGCCAGCAGCTTGGTGTCAGACCAAGAGACCCAGTACTTC. Translation: CASSLVSDQETQYF.

The V and J genes are TRBV7-8 and TRBJ2-1; TRBD1 matches 7 bases. Per germline, CDR1 SGHVS and CDR2 FQNEAQ. J gave up 10 bases and V 6 bases, and 6 bases lay outside the gene matches. This CDR3 is built from 12 residues. CDR3 nucleotide sequence: TGTGCCAGCAGTTACACAGGGGAGGAGCAGTTCTTC. Amino acid sequence: CASSYTGEEQFF. Full variable domain (missing parts from reference TRBV7-8 and TRBJ2-1): GAGVSQSPRYKVAKRGQDVALRCDPISGHVSLFWYQQALGQGPEFLTYFQNEAQLDKSGLPSDRFFAERPEGSVSTLKIQRTQQEDSAVYLCASSYTGEEQFFGPGTRLTVL.

The chain recombines TRBV28 with TRBJ2-5; D gene uncertain. This CDR3 is built from 11 residues. V lost 6 bases and J lost 2, with 4 bases in between. Germline CDR1 MDHEN, CDR2 SYDVKM. The CDR3 DNA sequence: TGTGCCAGCAGGCTACAAGAGACCCAGTACTTC. It specifies CASRLQETQYF.

This clone was detected once. The V gene is TRBV29-1, the J gene TRBJ2-4; TRBD1 agrees at 11 bases. J gave up 6 bases and V 5 bases, and 6 bases lay outside the gene matches. CDR3 size: 14 residues. The V gene's germline CDR1 is SQVTM and CDR2 ANQGSEA. The CDR3 DNA reads TGCAGCGTTAGGGACAGGGGGTATGGAAACATTCAGTACTTC. Translated: CSVRDRGYGNIQYF.

The chain links TRBV18 to TRBJ1-5, with no clear D. This CDR3 contains 13 residues. Germline V gene sequence: CDR1 KGHSH, CDR2 LQKENI. Trimming took off 3 bases at V and 5 bases at J, with 8 bases between the two ends. DNA for the CDR3: TGTGCCAGCTCACCCCTCCTGGATCAGCCCCAGCATTTT. Translation: CASSPLLDQPQHF.